Shown below are 24 T cell receptor beta chains from a single sample sequenced in a study of T cell responses to AZD1222 COVID-19 vaccine. Data came from immunoSEQ multiplex PCR; TCRdb stores just in-frame clones and leaves some out. The table includes about 110,000 clones, about 90% detected once. This sample comprised peripheral blood, obtained 28 days after the second AZD1222 dose. The receptor source for this set is an adult who received the AZD1222 COVID-19 vaccine.

The genes are TRBV5-1 and TRBJ1-2; D possibly corresponds to TRBD1 (5 bases). Germline CDR1 SGHRS, CDR2 YFSETQ. V was trimmed by 3 bases and J by 4 bases, leaving 16 bases between them. This CDR3 has 15 residues. CDR3 nucleotide sequence: TGCGCCAGCAGCTCTTCAGGGCCTCCCGTCTATGGCTACACCTTC. This translates into CASSSSGPPVYGYTF.

This clone was seen a single time. The chain joins TRBV9 to TRBJ2-1; TRBD1 or TRBD2 may be the D gene (5 bases each). Trimming removed 0 bases from V and 0 bases from J, with 13 bases in between. Germline CDR1 and CDR2: SGDLS and YYNGEE. The CDR3 length is 17 residues. CDR3 in DNA: TGTGCCAGCAGCGTAGTCGGGGCTCCGAGCTCCTACAATGAGCAGTTCTTC. It is translated as CASSVVGAPSSYNEQFF.

Only a few counts were recorded for this clone. This chain connects TRBV19 to TRBJ2-1; the D call may be TRBD1 or TRBD2 (7 bases each). V was pared by 6 bases and J by 0 bases, with 21 bases between. The CDR3 totals 18 residues. CDR1 and CDR2 (germline): LNHDA, SQIVND (reference sequence). The CDR3 loop reads CASRQRGGQSSSYNEQFF. CDR3 nucleotides: TGTGCCAGTAGACAGAGGGGGGGACAGTCTAGCTCCTACAATGAGCAGTTCTTC.

Remarks on this clone: The sample holds other DNA sequences that translate to the same CDR3. The chain combines TRBV19 with TRBJ2-5; D is perhaps TRBD1 (6 bases). Germline-derived CDR1 and CDR2 are LNHDA and SQIVND (reference sequence). There are 14 residues in the CDR3. V lost 3 bases, J lost 5 bases, and 13 bases lay in between. The CDR3: CASSMAGARETQYF. In DNA, the CDR3 is TGTGCCAGTAGTATGGCAGGGGCCCGTGAGACCCAGTACTTC.

V is TRBV4-3 and J is TRBJ1-1; TRBD1 is a possible D gene (5 bases). Germline-derived CDR1 and CDR2 are LGHNA and YSLEER. V lost 0 bases to trimming and J lost 8 bases, with 13 bases between them. The CDR3 sequence is 14 residues long. DNA for the CDR3: TGCGCCAGCAGCCAAGATGGGGGGGACCGCGAAGCTTTCTTT. Encoded protein: CASSQDGGDREAFF.

V usage is TRBV7-9 and J usage is TRBJ2-1; D is tentatively TRBD1 or TRBD2 (5 bases each). This CDR3 region has 12 residues. Trimming shortened V by 5 bases and J by 12 bases, and 14 bases separated the two germline ends. Germline values: CDR1 SEHNR, CDR2 FQNEAQ (reference sequence). The CDR3 sequence is CASSRDGQGQFF. CDR3 nucleotides: TGTGCCAGCAGCCGGGACGGCCAAGGGCAGTTCTTC.

V and J are TRBV6-5 and TRBJ1-6; TRBD1 agrees at 9 bases. Germline CDR1 is MNHEY and CDR2 is SVGAGI. CDR3 length equals 14 residues. V shed 5 bases and J 8 bases; nucleotides not matched to a gene: 4. This chain's CDR3 is CASSMDRGDSPLHF. CDR3 nucleotides: TGTGCCAGCAGTATGGACAGGGGTGATTCACCCCTCCACTTT.

The CDR3 loop reads CASSQGGMGGSPLHF. The CDR3 nucleotides are TGCGCCAGCAGCCAAGGGGGTATGGGCGGTTCACCCCTCCACTTT. The rearrangement uses TRBV4-3 and TRBJ1-6; D call uncertain. The CDR3 has 15 residues. Trimming shortened V by 1 base and J by 9 bases, and 13 bases separated the two germline ends. Germline lookup yields CDR1 LGHNA and CDR2 YSLEER.

The rearrangement links TRBV5-6 to TRBJ2-7; D perhaps matches TRBD1 (5 bases). The CDR3 length is 15 residues. V lost 2 bases and J lost 0, with 12 bases in between. From germline, CDR1 is SGHDT and CDR2 YYEEEE. The CDR3 DNA follows: TGTGCCAGCAGCTTCAGGGCCCCTTCCTCCTACGAGCAGTACTTC. Protein: CASSFRAPSSYEQYF.

The chain carries TRBV11-2 and TRBJ1-2; D not resolved. Trimming removed 7 bases at V and 8 bases at J, with 11 bases between. The CDR3 runs to 11 residues. Germline values: CDR1 SGHAT, CDR2 FQNNGV. CDR3 residues: CASTLDIGYTF. The CDR3 nucleotides read TGTGCCAGCACCCTAGACATCGGCTACACCTTC.

The rearrangement joins TRBV6-6 to TRBJ2-2, with D uncertain. This CDR3 contains 12 residues. The germline gives CDR1 MNHNY, CDR2 SVGAGI (reference sequence). V lost 1 base to trimming and J lost 7 bases, with 4 bases between them. CDR3 in DNA: TGTGCCAGCAGTTACTGGGGCGGGGAGCTGTTTTTT. This sequence encodes CASSYWGGELFF.

This clone was observed a few times. The chain is built from TRBV4-2 and TRBJ1-4; possibly TRBD1 for D (6 bases). The V and J ends lost 4 bases and 0 bases respectively, with 12 bases between them. CDR1 is LGHNA and CDR2 is YNFKEQ in the germline V gene. CDR3 length: 16 residues. For the CDR3, the DNA is TGTGCCAGCAGCCCGCGGGGGCAGGCAACTAATGAAAAACTGTTTTTT. Protein: CASSPRGQATNEKLFF.

The chain recombines TRBV14 with TRBJ1-1; D gene ambiguous. Between the trimmed V and J ends, which lost 1 base and 5 bases, there was a span of 14 bases. This CDR3 has 15 amino acids. Germline CDR1 and CDR2: SGHDN and FVKESK. The CDR3 spells CASSQGAVTGTEAFF. Written as DNA, the CDR3 is TGTGCCAGCAGCCAAGGGGCGGTAACGGGGACTGAAGCTTTCTTT.

V gene TRBV7-9 combines with J gene TRBJ1-1; D is unresolved. V dropped 6 bases and J dropped 2 bases, with 10 bases sitting between them. Germline V CDR1 and CDR2: SEHNR, FQNEAQ (reference sequence). CDR3 length equals 13 residues. The CDR3 DNA reads TGTGCCAGCAGTCAGGACGGAAACACTGAAGCTTTCTTT. The encoded protein is CASSQDGNTEAFF.

The chain carries TRBV9 and TRBJ2-7, with TRBD2 matching over 10 bases. CDR1 and CDR2 from the germline V gene are SGDLS and YYNGEE. The CDR3 contains 15 residues. The J segment lost 3 bases and the V segment lost 4 bases, leaving 7 bases of the junction unmatched. The CDR3 DNA follows: TGTGCCAGCAGCCCCCCTAGCGGGGGAAGCTACGAGCAGTACTTC. This encodes CASSPPSGGSYEQYF. The full variable domain, with the rest looked up from reference TRBV9 and TRBJ2-7, is DSGVTQTPKHLITATGQRVTLRCSPRSGDLSVYWYQQSLDQGLQFLIQYYNGEERAKGNILERFSAQQFPDLHSELNLSSLELGDSALYFCASSPPSGGSYEQYFGPGTRLTVT.

The rearrangement uses TRBV18 and TRBJ1-2; TRBD1 is a possible D gene (5 bases). Trimming cost V 3 bases and J 8 bases, with 19 bases left between them. The CDR3 runs 15 residues. The germline CDR1 and CDR2 sequences are KGHSH and LQKENI. The CDR3 DNA sequence: TGTGCCAGCTCACCCCTAAGCGCAGGACACGGAGGCTACACCTTC. Translation gives CASSPLSAGHGGYTF.

This clone was found once. The V call is TRBV19, the J call TRBJ1-5, with D unresolved. Trimming took 6 bases from V and 4 from J, leaving 13 bases between them. The CDR3 is 14 amino acids. Germline-derived CDR1 and CDR2 are LNHDA and SQIVND (reference sequence). The CDR3 sequence is CASREGSLNQPQHF. DNA for the CDR3: TGTGCCAGTAGGGAGGGAAGTCTAAATCAGCCCCAGCATTTT. Looking up the rest from reference TRBV19 and TRBJ1-5 gives the full variable domain: DGGITQSPKYLFRKEGQNVTLSCEQNLNHDAMYWYRQDPGQGLRLIYYSQIVNDFQKGDIAEGYSVSREKKESFPLTVTSAQKNPTAFYLCASREGSLNQPQHFGDGTRLSIL.

This clone was seen once. The genes are TRBV28 and TRBJ2-7; D might be TRBD2 (6 bases). V shed 5 bases and J shed 3 bases, with 11 bases lying between them. Looked up from germline, CDR1 is MDHEN and CDR2 is SYDVKM. The length of the CDR3 is 13 residues. The CDR3 nucleotides are TGTGCCAGCAGTGACCGGGACTTCTACGAGCAGTACTTC. Residues: CASSDRDFYEQYF.

The chain joins TRBV6-1 to TRBJ1-3; a possible D gene is TRBD1 (5 bases). Germline V gives CDR1 MNHNS, CDR2 SASEGT. The CDR3 is 17 residues long. Trimming stripped 1 base from V and 0 bases from J, with 13 bases between. The CDR3 spells CASSEEAGGVSGNTIYF. For the CDR3, the DNA is TGTGCCAGCAGTGAAGAGGCAGGAGGGGTCTCTGGAAACACCATATATTTT.

This clone has more than one count but fewer than ten. The chain has TRBV7-2 and TRBJ1-1, with 10 bases identical to TRBD1. The J segment lost 4 bases and the V segment lost 4 bases, leaving 3 bases of the junction unmatched. The germline V gene has CDR1 SGHTA and CDR2 FQGNSA. CDR3 size: 14 residues. The CDR3, as DNA: TGTGCCAGCAGCTCGACAGGGGGCGTCACTGAAGCTTTCTTT. Its translation: CASSSTGGVTEAFF.

The V call is TRBV15, the J call TRBJ2-6, with D perhaps matching TRBD1 (6 bases). The CDR3 consists of 15 residues. From germline, CDR1 is LNHNV and CDR2 YYDKDF (reference sequence). The V end was cut by 6 bases, the J end by 4 bases, with 13 bases between. The CDR3 DNA is TGTGCCACCAGATATCAGGGGAGCGGGGCCAACGTCCTGACTTTC. Its translation is CATRYQGSGANVLTF. Variable domain in full (rest from reference TRBV15 and TRBJ2-6): DAMVIQNPRYQVTQFGKPVTLSCSQTLNHNVMYWYQQKSSQAPKLLFHYYDKDFNNEADTPDNFQSRRPNTSFCFLDIRSPGLGDTAMYLCATRYQGSGANVLTFGAGSRLTVL.

The chain uses TRBV6-4 and TRBJ2-3; 11 bases agree with TRBD2. This CDR3 has 15 amino acids. The germline V gene has CDR1 MRHNA and CDR2 SNTAGT. The V gene end was trimmed by 6 bases and the J gene end by 4 bases; junction bases not matched to a gene: 6. The CDR3 DNA sequence: TGTGCCAGCAGCCTACTAGCGGGGGCCCCAGATACGCAGTATTTT. Its protein product is CASSLLAGAPDTQYF.

Only a few counts were recorded for this clone. This chain connects TRBV5-1 to TRBJ2-1, with D possibly matching TRBD2 (6 bases). Germline loops: CDR1 SGHRS, CDR2 YFSETQ. This CDR3 comprises 12 residues. V gave up 0 bases and J gave up 12 bases, with 10 bases separating them. The DNA of the CDR3 is TGCGCCAGCAGCTTGGAGCGGGCCGGGCAGTTCTTC. It specifies CASSLERAGQFF.

This chain connects TRBV6-5 to TRBJ2-1; no firm D call. V lost 6 bases to trimming and J lost 4 bases, with 16 bases between them. There are 15 residues in the CDR3. Looked up from germline, CDR1 is MNHEY and CDR2 is SVGAGI. DNA of the CDR3: TGTGCCAGCAGACTGGGTCCCGGGCGGTACAATGAGCAGTTCTTC. It encodes CASRLGPGRYNEQFF.